A single sample gave rise to the 4 T cell receptor beta chains below, sequenced in a study of blood T cells in healthy people across ages. A J-beta primer mix and a sample-barcoded 5' primer were used in a second PCR of roughly 6 to 12 cycles. MiXCR was run by TCRdb on the 5' RACE reads, yielding one entry per CDR3 protein. This sample carries about 1.4 million distinct CDR3 sequences, approximately 59% of them seen once, and the ten largest clones take over 5.5%. The sequencing sample was made of blood. The receptors derive from a man between 18 and 35 years old in good health.

This clonotype occurred once. V is TRBV7-9 and J is TRBJ2-5; no firm D call. TRBJ2-7 explains the end of the DNA better; the J call may be wrong. Germline CDR1 reads SEHNR; CDR2 reads FQNEAQ (reference sequence). The CDR3 extends over 12 amino acids. CDR3 residues: CASSFDYYEQYF. The CDR3 DNA reads TGTGCCAGCAGCTTTGATTATTACGAGCAGTACTTC.

About this clonotype itself: One end of the junction varies from germline; a read error may be responsible. The chain joins TRBV14 to TRBJ1-2; no clear D. Germline V gene lookup returns CDR1 SGHDN and CDR2 FVKESK. The CDR3 is 16 residues long. The CDR3 protein is CASRQEFNWGPYGYTF. The CDR3 DNA is TGTGCCAGCAGACAAGAATTCAACTGGGGTCCCTATGGCTACACCTTC.

The chain is built from TRBV5-1 and TRBJ1-2; D is unclear. The germline CDR1 and CDR2 sequences are SGHRS and YFSETQ. The CDR3 is made up of 14 amino acids. V shed 1 base and J shed 8 bases, with 15 bases lying between them. Here the CDR3 DNA reads TGCGCCAGCAGCTTGAGAAACCCAATCGAGGGCTACACCTTC. Its translation is CASSLRNPIEGYTF.

In this sample, this clonotype turned up many times. V gene TRBV4-2 combines with J gene TRBJ1-2; D might be TRBD1 (5 bases). Trimming removed 3 bases from V and 4 bases from J, with 6 bases in between. The germline gives CDR1 LGHNA, CDR2 YNFKEQ. This CDR3 region has 12 residues. The DNA for the CDR3 is TGTGCCAGCAGCCAGGGGCGCTATGGCTACACCTTC. Its protein is CASSQGRYGYTF.